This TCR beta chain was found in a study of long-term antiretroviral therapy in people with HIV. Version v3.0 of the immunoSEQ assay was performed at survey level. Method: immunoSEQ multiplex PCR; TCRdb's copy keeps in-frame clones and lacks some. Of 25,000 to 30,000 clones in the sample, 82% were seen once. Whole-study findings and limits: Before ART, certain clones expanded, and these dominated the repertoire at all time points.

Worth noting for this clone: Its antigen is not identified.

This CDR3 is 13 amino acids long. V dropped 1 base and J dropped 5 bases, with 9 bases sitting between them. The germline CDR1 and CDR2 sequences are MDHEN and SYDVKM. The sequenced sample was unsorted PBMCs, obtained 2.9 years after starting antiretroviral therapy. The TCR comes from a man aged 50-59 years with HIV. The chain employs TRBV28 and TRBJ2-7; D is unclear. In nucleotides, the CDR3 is TGTGCCAGCAGTTTATCTATCATCCACGAGCAGTACTTC. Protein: CASSLSIIHEQYF.